This T cell receptor (beta chain) was recorded in a study of blood T cell repertoires in COVID-19. Whole-study context: Italy, Spain and the United States were the sources of the convalescent and acute COVID-19 samples. Sources were T cells, B-cell-depleted T cells, or PBMCs; the material itself was cDNA or gDNA.

Germline loops: CDR1 MNHNY, CDR2 SVGAGI (reference sequence). V lost 5 bases to trimming and J lost 6 bases, with 12 bases between them. The CDR3 has 13 amino acids. As originally analysed: Reference gene primer amplification gave nucleated cell count estimates. Clones were read by immunoSEQ multiplex PCR, and TCRdb kept only the in-frame ones, dropping some. D and trimming come from the DNA, and the V and J calls and clone size come from that table. The sample carries 95,000 to 150,000 clones, about 80% recorded once. The sequenced sample consisted of peripheral blood. This clonotype was sampled from a man aged 55 to 70 with active or convalescent COVID-19. The gene calls are TRBV6-6 and TRBJ2-3; possible D gene TRBD1, 5 bases. As DNA, the CDR3 is TGTGCCAGCAGTCCGCCTGGACACGATACGCAGTATTTT. It yields the protein CASSPPGHDTQYF.